The present TCR beta chain was sequenced within a study of regulatory T cells in long-lasting Graves disease. Library construction for TCR beta used iRepertoire HTBI primers and Arm-PCR of CDR3 regions. Per the study methods: Detected in the samples were over 55 TRBV and 14 TRBJ segments. Each CDR3 protein gets one entry after TCRdb re-called the multiplex PCR reads with MiXCR. V and J calls and clone size were set by TCRdb, not the authors. This sample yields 600,000 to 800,000 distinct CDR3 sequences, of which 30% are seen a single time; 40% to 55% belongs to the top ten. The time point is: persistent/refractory GD, antithyroid drugs over 5 years with positive TRAb. PBMCs were the source of the RNA used for TCR sequencing. Peripheral blood, at approximately 10 milliliters, went into EDTA tubes. There are many counts of this clonotype. The germline V gene has CDR1 MDHEN and CDR2 SYDVKM. The J segment lost 8 bases and the V segment lost 7 bases, leaving 13 bases of the junction unmatched. The CDR3 covers 14 residues.

This clonotype originated in a female donor with Graves disease. The chain couples TRBV28 to TRBJ1-2, with 7 bases matching TRBD1. This specimen consisted of peripheral blood mononuclear cells (PBMCs), obtained when the disease was refractory, from a patient treated with antithyroid drugs. This chain's CDR3 is CASIHYRGGMGYTF. As DNA, the CDR3 is TGTGCCAGCATCCACTACAGGGGCGGCATGGGCTACACCTTC.